This note documents a single T cell receptor beta chain sequence. The method was immunoSEQ multiplex PCR; TCRdb's version includes in-frame clones alone and lacks a portion of them. This sample has some 130,000 clones, with less than 90% found just once. This record belongs to a study of blood T cell repertoires in COVID-19. Germline-derived CDR1 and CDR2 are MNHEY and SVGAGI. This CDR3 is built from 14 residues. J was trimmed by 5 bases and V by 2 bases; bases with no gene match: 5. The sequence derives from a man aged 70 or older with acute or convalescent COVID-19. V and J are TRBV6-5 and TRBJ2-5, with 7 bases identical to TRBD1. The specimen sequenced was peripheral blood. The CDR3 here is CASSYVGGAETQYF. Here the CDR3 DNA reads TGTGCCAGCAGTTACGTAGGGGGCGCGGAGACCCAGTACTTC.